This T cell receptor (beta chain) is from a study of neurological immune-mediated disorders. Study results and caveats: Phylogenetic grouping assigned the repertoires of 18 of 34 multiple sclerosis patients to a single related-CDR3 cluster, representing a possible signature. There were no CDR3 amino acid sequences shared by expanded clones across subjects, a result suggesting private repertoires in all groups.

Unsorted libraries were prepared from 2 million PBMCs held at -80 C. In its sample, this clonotype was seen many times. What it binds is not known. With 10-nucleotide random UMIs, 5'RACE was used to make the cDNA. TCRdb reprocessed the 5' RACE reads with MiXCR, giving one entry per CDR3 protein. The sample contains around 70,000 distinct CDR3 sequences, around 5.2% of which appear only once. V gave up 2 bases and J gave up 5 bases, with 13 bases separating them. The CDR3 is 15 amino acids. Germline V gives CDR1 DFQATT, CDR2 SNEGSKA (reference sequence). This sequence joins TRBV20-1 and TRBJ1-6; no definite D call. This clonotype originated in a man aged 18 to 29 with multiple sclerosis. The source material was PBMCs. In DNA form, the CDR3 reads TGCAGTGCTAGACCGTTCGAGGGAGATAATTCACCCCTCCACTTT. This encodes CSARPFEGDNSPLHF.